This entry is about one T cell receptor (beta chain). Per germline, CDR1 LNHDA and CDR2 SQIVND (reference sequence). This CDR3 has 14 amino acids. The V gene end was trimmed by 6 bases and the J gene end by 4 bases; junction bases not matched to a gene: 6. This entry belongs to a study of blood T cell repertoires in COVID-19. In the study overall: Acute-phase and convalescent COVID-19 samples originated in the United States, Italy and Spain.

The data were produced by immunoSEQ multiplex PCR, yet TCRdb's version contains in-frame clones alone and is incomplete. This table holds fewer than 350,000 clones, roughly 88% found once. Recruitment covered about 25 US areas and drew participants whose ages spanned roughly 18 to 95 years. Participants reported their clinical history, and cohort assignment relied on those reports. Specimen: PBMCs or T cells enriched from blood (not recorded which). V usage is TRBV19 and J usage is TRBJ1-1; 9 bases line up with TRBD1. This receptor was taken from a woman aged 40 to 49 with acute COVID-19. The CDR3: CASSRQGGITEAFF. DNA for the CDR3: TGTGCCAGTAGCCGACAGGGGGGGATCACTGAAGCTTTCTTT.